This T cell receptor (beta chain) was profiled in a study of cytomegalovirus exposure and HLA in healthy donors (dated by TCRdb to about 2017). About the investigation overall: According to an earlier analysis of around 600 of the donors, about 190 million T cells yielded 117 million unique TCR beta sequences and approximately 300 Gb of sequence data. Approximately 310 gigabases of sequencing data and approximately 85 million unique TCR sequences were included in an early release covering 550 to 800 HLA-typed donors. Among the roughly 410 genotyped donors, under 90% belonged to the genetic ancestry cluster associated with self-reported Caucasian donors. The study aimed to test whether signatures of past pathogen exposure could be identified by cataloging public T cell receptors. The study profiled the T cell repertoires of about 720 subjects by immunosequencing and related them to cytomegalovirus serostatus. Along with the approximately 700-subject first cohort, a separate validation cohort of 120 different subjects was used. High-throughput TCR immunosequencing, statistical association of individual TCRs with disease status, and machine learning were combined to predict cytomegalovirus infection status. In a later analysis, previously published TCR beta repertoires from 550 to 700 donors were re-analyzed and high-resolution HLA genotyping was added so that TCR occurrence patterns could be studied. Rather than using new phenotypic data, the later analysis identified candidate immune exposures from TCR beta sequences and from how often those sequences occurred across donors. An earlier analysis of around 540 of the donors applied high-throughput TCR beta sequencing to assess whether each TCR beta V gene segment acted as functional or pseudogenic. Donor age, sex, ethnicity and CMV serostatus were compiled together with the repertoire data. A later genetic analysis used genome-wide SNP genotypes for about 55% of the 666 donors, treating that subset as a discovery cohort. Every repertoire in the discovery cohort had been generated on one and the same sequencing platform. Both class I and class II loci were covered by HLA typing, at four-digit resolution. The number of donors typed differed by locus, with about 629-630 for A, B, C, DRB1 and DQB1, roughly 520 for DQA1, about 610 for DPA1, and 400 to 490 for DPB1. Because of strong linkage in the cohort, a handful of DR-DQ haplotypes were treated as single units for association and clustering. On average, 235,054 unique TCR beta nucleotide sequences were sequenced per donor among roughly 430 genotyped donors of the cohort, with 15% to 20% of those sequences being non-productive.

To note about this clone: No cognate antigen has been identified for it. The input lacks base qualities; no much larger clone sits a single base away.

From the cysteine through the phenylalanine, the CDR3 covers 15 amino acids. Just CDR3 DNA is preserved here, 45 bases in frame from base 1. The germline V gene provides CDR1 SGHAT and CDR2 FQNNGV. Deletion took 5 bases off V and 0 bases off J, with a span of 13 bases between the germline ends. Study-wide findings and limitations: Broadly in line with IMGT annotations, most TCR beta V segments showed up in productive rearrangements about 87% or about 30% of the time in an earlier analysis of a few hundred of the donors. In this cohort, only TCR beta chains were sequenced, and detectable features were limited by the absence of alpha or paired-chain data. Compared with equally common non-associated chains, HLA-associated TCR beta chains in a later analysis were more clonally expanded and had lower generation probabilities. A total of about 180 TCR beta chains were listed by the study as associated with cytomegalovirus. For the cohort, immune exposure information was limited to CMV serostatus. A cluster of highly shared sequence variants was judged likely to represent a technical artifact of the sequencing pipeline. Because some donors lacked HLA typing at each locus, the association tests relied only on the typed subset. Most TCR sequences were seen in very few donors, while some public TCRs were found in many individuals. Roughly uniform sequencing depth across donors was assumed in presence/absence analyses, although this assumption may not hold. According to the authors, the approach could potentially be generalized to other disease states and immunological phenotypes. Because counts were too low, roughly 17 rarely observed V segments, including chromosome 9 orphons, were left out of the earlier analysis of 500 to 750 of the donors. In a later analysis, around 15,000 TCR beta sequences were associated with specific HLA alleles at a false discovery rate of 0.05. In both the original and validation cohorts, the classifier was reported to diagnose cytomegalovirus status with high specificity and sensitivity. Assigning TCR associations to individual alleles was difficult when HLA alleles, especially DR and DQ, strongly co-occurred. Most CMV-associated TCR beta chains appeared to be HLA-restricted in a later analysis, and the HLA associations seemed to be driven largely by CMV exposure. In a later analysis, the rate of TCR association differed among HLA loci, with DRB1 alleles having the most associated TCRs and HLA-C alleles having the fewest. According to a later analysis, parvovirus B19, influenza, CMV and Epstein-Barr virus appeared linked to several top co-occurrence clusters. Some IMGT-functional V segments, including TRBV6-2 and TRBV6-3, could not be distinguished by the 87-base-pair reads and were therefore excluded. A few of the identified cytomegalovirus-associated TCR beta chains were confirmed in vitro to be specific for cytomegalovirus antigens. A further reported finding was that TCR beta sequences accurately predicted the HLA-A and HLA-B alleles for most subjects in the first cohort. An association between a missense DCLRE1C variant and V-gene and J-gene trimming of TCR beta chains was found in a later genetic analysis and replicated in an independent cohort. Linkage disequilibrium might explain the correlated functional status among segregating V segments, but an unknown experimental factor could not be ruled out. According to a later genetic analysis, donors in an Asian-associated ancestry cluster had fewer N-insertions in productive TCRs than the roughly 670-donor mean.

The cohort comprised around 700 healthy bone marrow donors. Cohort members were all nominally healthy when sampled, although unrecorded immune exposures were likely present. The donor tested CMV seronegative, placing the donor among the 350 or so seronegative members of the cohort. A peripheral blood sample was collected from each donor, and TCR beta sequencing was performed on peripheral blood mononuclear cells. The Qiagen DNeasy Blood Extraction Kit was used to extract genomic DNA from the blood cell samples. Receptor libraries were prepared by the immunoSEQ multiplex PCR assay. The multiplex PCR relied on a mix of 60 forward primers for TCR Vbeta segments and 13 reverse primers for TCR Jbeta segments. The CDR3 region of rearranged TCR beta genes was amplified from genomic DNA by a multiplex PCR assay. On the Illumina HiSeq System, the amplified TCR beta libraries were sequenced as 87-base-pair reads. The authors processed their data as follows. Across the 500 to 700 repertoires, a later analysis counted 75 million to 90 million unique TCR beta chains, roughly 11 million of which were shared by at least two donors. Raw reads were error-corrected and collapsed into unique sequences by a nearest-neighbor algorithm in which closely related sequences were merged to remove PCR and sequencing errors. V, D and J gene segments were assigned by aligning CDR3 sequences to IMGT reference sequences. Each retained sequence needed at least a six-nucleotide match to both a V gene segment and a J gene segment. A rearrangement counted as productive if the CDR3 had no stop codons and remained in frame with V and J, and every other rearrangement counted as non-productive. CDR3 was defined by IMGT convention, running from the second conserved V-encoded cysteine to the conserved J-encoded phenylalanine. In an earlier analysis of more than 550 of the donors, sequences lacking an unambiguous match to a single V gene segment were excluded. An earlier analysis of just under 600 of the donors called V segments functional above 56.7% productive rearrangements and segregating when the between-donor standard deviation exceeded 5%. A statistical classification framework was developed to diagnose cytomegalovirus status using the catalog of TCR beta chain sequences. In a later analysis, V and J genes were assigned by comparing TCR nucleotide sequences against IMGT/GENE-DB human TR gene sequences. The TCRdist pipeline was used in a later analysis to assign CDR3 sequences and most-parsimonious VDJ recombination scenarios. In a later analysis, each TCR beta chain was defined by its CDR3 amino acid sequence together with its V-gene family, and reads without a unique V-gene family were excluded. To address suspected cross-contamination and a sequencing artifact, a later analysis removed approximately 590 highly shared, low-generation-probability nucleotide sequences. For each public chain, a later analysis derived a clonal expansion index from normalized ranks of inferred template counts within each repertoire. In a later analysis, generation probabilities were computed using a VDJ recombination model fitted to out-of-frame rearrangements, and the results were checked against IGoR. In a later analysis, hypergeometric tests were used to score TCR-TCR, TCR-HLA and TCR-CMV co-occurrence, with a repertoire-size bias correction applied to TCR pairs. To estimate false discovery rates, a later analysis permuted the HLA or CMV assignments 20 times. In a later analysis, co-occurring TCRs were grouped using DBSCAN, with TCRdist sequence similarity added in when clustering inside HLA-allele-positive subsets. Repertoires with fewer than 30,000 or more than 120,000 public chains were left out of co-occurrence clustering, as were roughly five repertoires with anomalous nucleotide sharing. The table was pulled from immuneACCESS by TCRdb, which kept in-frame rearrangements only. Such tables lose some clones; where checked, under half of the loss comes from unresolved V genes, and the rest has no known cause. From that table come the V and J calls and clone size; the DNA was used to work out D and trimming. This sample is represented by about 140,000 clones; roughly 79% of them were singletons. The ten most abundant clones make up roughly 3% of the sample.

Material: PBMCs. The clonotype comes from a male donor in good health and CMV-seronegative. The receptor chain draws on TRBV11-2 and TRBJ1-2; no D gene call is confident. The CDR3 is CASSALHGANYGYTF. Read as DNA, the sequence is TGTGCCAGCAGCGCCTTACACGGAGCTAACTATGGCTACACCTTC.